This is a list of T cell receptor beta chains from one sample in a study of T cells in localized non-small cell lung cancer. Clones were read by immunoSEQ multiplex PCR, and TCRdb kept only the in-frame ones, dropping some. The table lists around 41,000 clones, more than 70% of them singletons, with roughly 2.5% in the top ten. The sample in question was peripheral blood, obtained before any cancer treatment. The receptors shown here come from a female donor older than 55 with stage I squamous cell lung carcinoma. The CDR3 runs from the conserved cysteine through the conserved F or W. Fields, in order: J gene, D gene, V gene, clone size, CDR3 DNA, CDR3 protein. D genes are given only for firm matches. Rows may omit the clone size; those that give it use once, few, many or a size class.

TRBJ2-1 | TRBD2 | TRBV5-4 | - | TGTGCCAGCAGCTTGAAAAGCGGGAGTGGGTCCTACAATGAGCAGTTCTTC | CASSLKSGSGSYNEQFF
TRBJ2-7 | - | TRBV19 | - | TGTGCCAGTAGTATCAGGGCAGGGCCCGAGGGAGAGCAGTACTTC | CASSIRAGPEGEQYF
TRBJ1-5 | TRBD1 | TRBV16 | - | TGTGCCAGCAGCCCCGGGACAGGGAGCAATCAGCCCCAGCATTTT | CASSPGTGSNQPQHF
TRBJ1-2 | - | TRBV19 | - | TGTGCCAGTAGTACGTCCGCGGGCTACACCTTC | CASSTSAGYTF
TRBJ1-2 | - | TRBV7-2 | - | TGTGCCAGCAGCTTAGGGTCAGGGGAAAACTATGGCTACACCTTC | CASSLGSGENYGYTF
TRBJ2-7 | TRBD2 | TRBV28 | - | TGTGCCAGCAGTTTATGGGGGACTAGCGGGGGCGCCGGGCAGTACTTC | CASSLWGTSGGAGQYF
TRBJ2-6 | - | TRBV2 | - | TGTGCCAGCAGTGACGGGGTATCGGGGGCCAACGTCCTGACTTTC | CASSDGVSGANVLTF
TRBJ1-3 | TRBD1 | TRBV5-6 | - | TGTGCCAGCAGCTTGGCCTCAGGGGGCACCATATATTTT | CASSLASGGTIYF
TRBJ2-3 | TRBD2 | TRBV7-8 | once | TGTGCCAGCACCCTTAGCGGGGATGCAGATACGCAGTATTTT | CASTLSGDADTQYF
TRBJ1-4 | - | TRBV28 | - | TGTGCCAGCGGGACACAGGGTCGGGCTAATGAAAAACTGTTTTTT | CASGTQGRANEKLFF
TRBJ2-5 | TRBD2 | TRBV5-1 | - | TGCGCCAGCAGCCAACTCCCGGGACTAGGGGGGGAGACCCAGTACTTC | CASSQLPGLGGETQYF
TRBJ2-7 | TRBD2 | TRBV4-1 | - | TGCGCCAGCAGCCATTCTAGCGGGAGTACCTCCTACGAGCAGTACTTC | CASSHSSGSTSYEQYF
TRBJ2-3 | TRBD1 | TRBV13 | - | TGTGCCAGCAGCTTAGGACAGGGGGCCACAGATACGCAGTATTTT | CASSLGQGATDTQYF
TRBJ1-1 | - | TRBV4-3 | - | TGCGCCAGCAGCCAAGACCATTTCGGGGTTAGTTCTGAAGCTTTCTTT | CASSQDHFGVSSEAFF
TRBJ1-1 | - | TRBV19 | few | TGTGCCAGTAGTAAAGACATGTGGAACACTGAAGCTTTCTTT | CASSKDMWNTEAFF
TRBJ1-1 | TRBD1 | TRBV7-2 | - | TGTGCCAGCAGCTTACGGAGGACAGGGGGTGAAGCTTTCTTT | CASSLRRTGGEAFF
TRBJ2-1 | TRBD2 | TRBV7-2 | - | TGTGCCAGCAGCTTAGTGCTAGCGGGAGGTAATGAGCAGTTCTTC | CASSLVLAGGNEQFF
TRBJ1-5 | - | TRBV6-1 | few | TGTGCCAGCAGTGGCGGACTGCTTAATCAGCCCCAGCATTTT | CASSGGLLNQPQHF
TRBJ1-5 | - | TRBV7-8 | - | TGTGCCAGCAGCTTCACTCTCCGCGGGGGCAATCAGCCCCAGCATTTT | CASSFTLRGGNQPQHF
TRBJ2-5 | TRBD1 | TRBV18 | - | TGTGCCAGCTCACTCGGGACAGGACGAAGAGAGACCCAGTACTTC | CASSLGTGRRETQYF
TRBJ1-2 | - | TRBV11-2 | - | TGTGCCAGCAGCTTGGGACCGGGGAGGACCTTC | CASSLGPGRTF
TRBJ1-1 | - | TRBV10-2 | - | TGCGCCTCTAACCCCAATAGGGGGGTCACTGAAGCTTTCTTT | CASNPNRGVTEAFF
TRBJ2-3 | TRBD2 | TRBV7-9 | - | TGTGCCAGCAGCTTAGTTGCGGGAGTAGTAGATACGCAGTATTTT | CASSLVAGVVDTQYF
TRBJ1-3 | TRBD1 | TRBV7-3 | - | TGTGCCAGCAGCTTAGGGCGACAGGGACACTCTGGAAACACCATATATTTT | CASSLGRQGHSGNTIYF
TRBJ2-3 | TRBD2 | TRBV5-1 | - | TGCGCCAGCAGCATAGCGGGGGAGGGAGATACGCAGTATTTT | CASSIAGEGDTQYF
TRBJ2-7 | - | TRBV10-2 | - | TGCGCCAGCAGTGAGCCTTCGACAGGCAGCGAGCAGTACTTC | CASSEPSTGSEQYF
TRBJ2-1 | - | TRBV6-5 | - | TGTGCCAGCAGTTTGCGTAGCGGTGAGCAGTTCTTC | CASSLRSGEQFF
TRBJ2-3 | - | TRBV18 | - | TGTGCCAGCTCCGGCCCGGAGGGCCGGGGCACAGATACGCAGTATTTT | CASSGPEGRGTDTQYF
TRBJ2-2 | TRBD2 | TRBV7-2 | - | TGTGCCAGCAGCTTAACGCCTAGCGGGGGAGGCGGGGAGCTGTTTTTT | CASSLTPSGGGGELFF
TRBJ2-3 | - | TRBV29-1 | - | TGCAGCGTTGAAGGAGGGGGGGCCGGGTCGCAAGATACGCAGTATTTT | CSVEGGGAGSQDTQYF
TRBJ2-2 | - | TRBV4-2 | - | TGTGCCAGCAGCCAAGGGGGATACGCGGCCGGGGAGCTGTTTTTT | CASSQGGYAAGELFF
TRBJ2-2 | TRBD2 | TRBV5-4 | - | TGTGCCAGCAGCCCGATGGAGCGGGAGCCCGCCGCCGGGGAGCTGTTTTTT | CASSPMEREPAAGELFF
TRBJ2-1 | TRBD2 | TRBV10-3 | - | TGTGCCATCAGGGGGGAGGGGATAAGTTACAATGAGCAGTTCTTC | CAIRGEGISYNEQFF
TRBJ1-4 | TRBD1 | TRBV5-1 | - | TGCGCCAGCAGCGTGGACACAGGGGGAAAACTGTTTTTT | CASSVDTGGKLFF
TRBJ2-7 | TRBD1 | TRBV12-5 | - | TGTGCTAGTGGTTTGGTACCCCCAGGACAGGGGGCTCAAGAGCAGTACTTC | CASGLVPPGQGAQEQYF
TRBJ1-5 | - | TRBV6-5 | - | TGTGCCAGCAGGTCCTCGGGAGTGGGCAATCAGCCCCAGCATTTT | CASRSSGVGNQPQHF
TRBJ2-5 | TRBD2 | TRBV7-8 | - | TGTGCCAGCAGCCAGAGACTAGCGGAGCAAGAGACCCAGTACTTC | CASSQRLAEQETQYF
TRBJ1-2 | TRBD1 | TRBV4-3 | - | TGCGCCAGCAGCCAGGACAGGGTAGGCGGCTACACCTTC | CASSQDRVGGYTF
TRBJ2-1 | - | TRBV29-1 | - | TGCAGCGTTGGGTTGGGGAGGAATGAGCAGTTCTTC | CSVGLGRNEQFF
TRBJ2-2 | TRBD2 | TRBV5-6 | - | TGTGCCAGCAGCTTGGGTAGCGGGACGGCGGACACCGGGGAGCTGTTTTTT | CASSLGSGTADTGELFF
TRBJ2-3 | TRBD2 | TRBV9 | - | TGTGCCAGCAGCGTAGTACTAGCGGACACAGATACGCAGTATTTT | CASSVVLADTDTQYF